This T cell receptor (beta chain) derives from a study of cytomegalovirus exposure and HLA in healthy donors. The wider study: When 300 to 500 donors were genotyped, roughly 80% of them were found to fall in the Caucasian-associated ancestry cluster. Study-level results: Analysis was performed later, and it showed HLA-associated TCR beta chains to be more clonally expanded than equally common others. Listed as cytomegalovirus-associated were 164 TCR beta chains.

The CDR3 totals 17 residues. The germline V gene has CDR1 KGHSH and CDR2 LQKENI. This clone was detected only once. Its antigen is undetermined. At one boundary the junction diverges from the germline segment, which might be a read error. Amplification used 60 Vbeta primers and 13 Jbeta primers. Only in-frame clones appear in the TCRdb table, and some are missing; sequencing was by immunoSEQ multiplex PCR. The sample yields about 160,000 clones, roughly 66% seen once. This receptor was obtained from a woman between 18 and 29 years old in good health and CMV-seronegative. The chain couples TRBV18 to TRBJ1-3; D is unresolved. The sequencing input was PBMCs. The CDR3 DNA reads as TGTGCCAACTCACCCAGCGTGCCCGGTTCTGGTGGAAACACCATATATTTT. This gives the protein CANSPSVPGSGGNTIYF.